This T cell receptor beta chain was captured by sequencing in a study of radiotherapy plus CTLA-4 blockade in lung cancer. Background on the study: Of the patients, roughly 20% showed objective responses and under 40% attained disease control. General observations from the study: Tumor-origin TCR clones grew in blood after radiotherapy plus ipilimumab. Best predicting response, reportedly, were early blood T cell clone dynamics, with interferon-beta.

Data came from immunoSEQ multiplex PCR; TCRdb stores just in-frame clones and leaves some out. The table shows some 96,000 clones, with about 91% occurring only once. The study treated chemo-refractory metastatic non-small-cell lung cancer patients with focal radiation plus ipilimumab CTLA-4 blockade. The CDR3 is 17 residues long. V gave up 0 bases and J gave up 0 bases; unmatched junction bases: 4. CDR1 SGHRS and CDR2 YFSETQ come from the germline V gene. A note on this clone: Its antigen is unidentified.

The sample was peripheral blood, taken from a patient treated with radiotherapy plus ipilimumab. The receptor's source is a human donor with non-small cell lung cancer that progressed on radiotherapy plus ipilimumab. The chain combines TRBV5-1 with TRBJ1-3; TRBD1 matches at 9 bases. The CDR3 sequence is CASSLEGQGFSGNTIYF. CDR3 in DNA: TGCGCCAGCAGCTTGGAGGGACAGGGTTTCTCTGGAAACACCATATATTTT.